This passage covers 26 T cell receptor beta chains from one sample sequenced in a study of shared clonotypes between healthy human individuals (dated by TCRdb to about 2020). Libraries were constructed by the immunoSEQ multiplex PCR assay. TCRdb took this table from immuneACCESS and kept in-frame rearrangements with V and J called. Such tables lack part of the clones; where checked against another copy, unresolved V genes explain under half of the gap, and the rest is unexplained. The sample records 2 million to 3 million clones, approximately 94% of which are singletons. The leading ten clones occupy approximately 0.35% of the sample. What was sequenced was naive CD4+ T cells from PBMCs. Read against the paper, the sample's cell subset or site label means: CD45RA+ positively selected. The receptor set was obtained from a man younger than 35 in good health. Some clones in this sample may be carry-over from other donors' samples.

This chain connects TRBV19 to TRBJ1-1, with no clear D. V shed 5 bases and J shed 1 base, with 5 bases lying between them. CDR3 size: 12 residues. Germline loops: CDR1 LNHDA, CDR2 SQIVND (reference sequence). CDR3 sequence reads: CASSFSNTEAFF. As DNA, the CDR3 is TGTGCCAGTAGTTTCTCGAACACTGAAGCTTTCTTT.

The CDR3, as DNA: TGCGCCAGCAGCTTTTCTGGGGGGCCTTATGGCTACACCTTC. The encoded protein is CASSFSGGPYGYTF. J is TRBJ1-2 and V is TRBV5-1; TRBD1 might be the D (6 bases). V lost 2 bases to trimming and J lost 5 bases, with 13 bases between them. This CDR3 region has 14 residues. Germline V gene lookup returns CDR1 SGHRS and CDR2 YFSETQ.

The genes are TRBV2 and TRBJ2-3; D is unclear. Germline V gene data show CDR1 as SNHLY and CDR2 as FYNNEI. Trimming shortened V by 7 bases and J by 0 bases, and 11 bases separated the two germline ends. CDR3 length: 14 amino acids. The CDR3 region is CASKSYTSTDTQYF. CDR3 coding DNA: TGTGCCAGCAAATCCTACACTAGCACAGATACGCAGTATTTT. Combining the CDR3 with reference TRBV2 and TRBJ2-3 gives the whole variable domain EPEVTQTPSHQVTQMGQEVILRCVPISNHLYFYWYRQILGQKVEFLVSFYNNEISEKSEIFDDQFSVERPDGSNFTLKIRSTKLEDSAMYFCASKSYTSTDTQYFGPGTRLTVL.

J is TRBJ2-1 and V is TRBV18, with 9 bases that match TRBD2. V was pared by 1 base and J by 1 base, with 2 bases of the junction left unmatched. This CDR3 has 16 residues. Germline CDR1 KGHSH, CDR2 LQKENI. CDR3: CASSPRLAESYNEQFF. The CDR3 DNA is TGTGCCAGCTCACCACGACTAGCGGAGTCCTACAATGAGCAGTTCTTC.

This rearrangement joins TRBV15 to TRBJ2-1, with TRBD2 identical over 9 bases. Germline values: CDR1 LNHNV, CDR2 YYDKDF (reference sequence). The CDR3 has 18 amino acids. J gave up 4 bases and V 2 bases, and 12 bases lay outside the gene matches. Written as DNA, the CDR3 is TGTGCCACCAGCAGATCACGGAGCCTAGCGGGACTTTACAATGAGCAGTTCTTC. Amino acids: CATSRSRSLAGLYNEQFF.

This chain uses TRBV27 with TRBJ2-1; D is perhaps TRBD1 or TRBD2 (6 bases each). The CDR3 spans 15 residues. Germline CDR1 and CDR2: MNHEY and SMNVEV (reference sequence). V was trimmed by 5 bases and J by 7 bases, leaving 18 bases between them. The CDR3 nucleotides read TGTGCCAGCAGTCCCCTCGGGGGCACTAGAAATGAGCAGTTCTTC. It translates to CASSPLGGTRNEQFF.

The table lists this clone with a count of one. This rearrangement joins TRBV5-1 to TRBJ2-1, with 9 bases that match TRBD2. Germline-derived CDR1 and CDR2 are SGHRS and YFSETQ. The trim removed 2 bases at V and 9 bases at J, leaving 9 bases unmatched. The CDR3 runs to 15 residues. The chain's CDR3 is CASSFGSGSVGEQFF. The CDR3 DNA reads TGCGCCAGCAGCTTCGGTAGCGGGAGTGTTGGTGAGCAGTTCTTC.

The chain recombines TRBV27 with TRBJ2-7; tentatively, D is TRBD2 (5 bases). V was shortened by 6 bases and J by 3 bases, with 15 bases between the two germline ends. Looked up from germline, CDR1 is MNHEY and CDR2 is SMNVEV (reference sequence). The CDR3 consists of 14 residues. CDR3 in amino acids: CASSLGGSRYEQYF. The CDR3 region has the DNA TGTGCCAGCAGCCTTGGAGGCAGCCGCTACGAGCAGTACTTC.

The chain employs TRBV7-2 and TRBJ1-1; possible D gene TRBD1, 5 bases. This CDR3 is built from 15 residues. The germline V gene encodes CDR1 SGHTA and CDR2 FQGNSA. Trimming removed 1 base from V and 4 bases from J, with 13 bases in between. The CDR3 is CASSLVTQGSTEAFF. CDR3 sequence (DNA): TGTGCCAGCAGCTTAGTAACGCAGGGCTCCACTGAAGCTTTCTTT.

The chain couples TRBV18 to TRBJ1-1; D not certain. The CDR3 length is 16 residues. Germline CDR1 and CDR2: KGHSH and LQKENI. V lost 0 bases to trimming and J lost 4 bases, with 15 bases between them. As DNA, the CDR3 is TGTGCCAGCTCACCACCAGGGTTGCAGACGAGCACTGAAGCTTTCTTT. Translating gives CASSPPGLQTSTEAFF.

This rearrangement joins TRBV7-9 to TRBJ2-1, with D maybe TRBD1 (6 bases). Germline CDR1 SEHNR, CDR2 FQNEAQ (reference sequence). Trimming pared 5 bases from V and 8 bases from J, leaving 10 bases between. This CDR3 has 12 amino acids. The CDR3 spells CASSLRGYEQFF. The DNA of the CDR3 is TGTGCCAGCAGCCTCAGGGGATATGAGCAGTTCTTC. Together with reference TRBV7-9 and TRBJ2-1, the CDR3 gives the full variable domain: DTGVSQNPRHKITKRGQNVTFRCDPISEHNRLYWYRQTLGQGPEFLTYFQNEAQLEKSRLLSDRFSAERPKGSFSTLEIQRTEQGDSAMYLCASSLRGYEQFFGPGTRLTVL.

The chain joins TRBV6-1 to TRBJ1-5; D remains ambiguous. This CDR3 has 15 residues. Trimming cost V 5 bases and J 1 base, with 12 bases left between them. Germline CDR1 is MNHNS and CDR2 is SASEGT. The DNA of the CDR3 is TGTGCCAGCAGTCCACCAGGAGCCAGCAATCAGCCCCAGCATTTT. It specifies CASSPPGASNQPQHF.

This chain joins TRBV6-6 and TRBJ2-5; 8 bases match TRBD1. V lost 6 bases to trimming and J lost 1 base; unmatched junction nucleotides: 10. Germline CDR1 is MNHNY and CDR2 is SVGAGI (reference sequence). This CDR3 region has 16 residues. The chain's CDR3 is CASSTQRTGLQETQYF. The DNA of the CDR3 is TGTGCCAGCAGCACTCAAAGGACAGGGCTCCAAGAGACCCAGTACTTC.

The gene calls are TRBV2 and TRBJ1-5; no reliable D call. CDR1 is SNHLY and CDR2 is FYNNEI in the germline V gene. The CDR3 runs 15 residues. V gave up 2 bases and J gave up 5 bases, with 13 bases separating them. CDR3 bases: TGTGCCAGCAGTGAAACAAGGGAAGGACATCAGCCCCAGCATTTT. Protein: CASSETREGHQPQHF.

The chain couples TRBV28 to TRBJ1-2; D unresolved. CDR3 length: 14 residues. V lost 2 bases and J lost 1, with 8 bases in between. Germline V CDR1 and CDR2: MDHEN, SYDVKM. CDR3 in amino acids: CASSLNNFNYGYTF. The CDR3 DNA sequence: TGTGCCAGCAGTTTAAATAACTTTAACTATGGCTACACCTTC.

The chain combines TRBV29-1 with TRBJ2-7; 9 positions match TRBD2. With 6 bases clipped from V and 4 bases from J, the junction kept 10 bases outside the gene matches. This CDR3 is built from 14 residues. Germline CDR1 reads SQVTM; CDR2 reads ANQGSEA. In DNA form, the CDR3 reads TGCAGCGTCGGATCAGCGGGAGGAAGGTACGAGCAGTACTTC. Protein product: CSVGSAGGRYEQYF.

The CDR3 nucleotides are TGTGCCAGTAGTATAGGGGCACTCTGGGCTGAAGCTTTCTTT. This gives the protein CASSIGALWAEAFF. This chain connects TRBV19 to TRBJ1-1; D remains unclear. There are 14 residues in the CDR3. Germline V gene data show CDR1 as LNHDA and CDR2 as SQIVND (reference sequence). The V end was cut by 1 base, the J end by 6 bases, with 12 bases between.

This chain joins TRBV28 and TRBJ1-1; TRBD1 is a possible D gene (6 bases). CDR1 and CDR2 (germline): MDHEN, SYDVKM. This CDR3 comprises 12 residues. V was clipped by 7 bases and J by 5 bases, with 11 bases between them. For the CDR3, the DNA is TGTGCCAGCAAGCCAGGGGTGACTGAAGCTTTCTTT. Translated, it gives CASKPGVTEAFF.

This chain connects TRBV18 to TRBJ2-5; either TRBD1 or TRBD2 may fit D (5 bases each). Trimming removed 6 bases from V and 4 bases from J, with 18 bases in between. Germline loops: CDR1 KGHSH, CDR2 LQKENI. The CDR3 runs 15 residues. CDR3 protein: CASSLNVGEGETQYF. CDR3 DNA: TGTGCCAGCTCTCTTAATGTGGGGGAAGGAGAGACCCAGTACTTC.

This clone was detected once. The V gene is TRBV7-9, the J gene TRBJ2-1; no reliable D call. V was trimmed by 5 bases and J by 5 bases, leaving 10 bases between them. This CDR3 has 13 amino acids. Looked up from germline, CDR1 is SEHNR and CDR2 is FQNEAQ (reference sequence). The CDR3 loop is CASSPGQNNEQFF. For the CDR3, the DNA is TGTGCCAGCAGCCCTGGGCAGAACAATGAGCAGTTCTTC.

This rearrangement joins TRBV5-6 to TRBJ2-7, with no clear D. The CDR3 is 16 amino acids. V shed 1 base and J shed 0 bases, with 14 bases lying between them. CDR1 and CDR2 (germline): SGHDT, YYEEEE. The CDR3 spells CASSLIGPTSSYEQYF. DNA for the CDR3: TGTGCCAGCAGCTTGATCGGCCCGACAAGCTCCTACGAGCAGTACTTC.

The chain is built from TRBV4-1 and TRBJ2-3; 7 nucleotides match TRBD1. The germline V gene encodes CDR1 MGHRA and CDR2 YSYEKL. This CDR3 has 19 amino acids. V lost 0 bases to trimming and J lost 4 bases; unmatched junction nucleotides: 16. CDR3 loop: CASSQEGRQGIGVADTQYF. In nucleotides, the CDR3 is TGCGCCAGCAGCCAAGAAGGGAGACAGGGAATCGGTGTGGCAGATACGCAGTATTTT.

V gene TRBV27 combines with J gene TRBJ1-5; no clear D gene. Germline values: CDR1 MNHEY, CDR2 SMNVEV (reference sequence). This CDR3 has 14 amino acids. Trimming left V 8 bases short and J 1 base short, with 12 bases between. DNA of the CDR3: TGTGCCAGCGGGCAATTCGGGAGCAATCAGCCCCAGCATTTT. Its protein is CASGQFGSNQPQHF.

The gene calls are TRBV7-9 and TRBJ2-7, with a weak D call TRBD1 (5 bases). CDR1 SEHNR and CDR2 FQNEAQ come from the germline V gene (reference sequence). Trimming took 2 bases from V and 3 from J, leaving 14 bases between them. The CDR3 covers 15 residues. The CDR3 reads CASSLLIGQVYEQYF. The CDR3 region has the DNA TGTGCCAGCAGCTTACTTATAGGACAAGTCTACGAGCAGTACTTC.

This rearrangement joins TRBV6-5 to TRBJ2-7; D is perhaps TRBD1 (6 bases). Germline V gene sequence: CDR1 MNHEY, CDR2 SVGAGI. Between the trimmed V and J ends, which lost 6 bases and 7 bases, there was a span of 16 bases. The CDR3 sequence is 13 residues long. CDR3 sequence reads: CASSLDRLREQYF. CDR3 nucleotide sequence: TGTGCCAGCAGCCTCGACAGGCTTAGAGAGCAGTACTTC.

J is TRBJ2-2 and V is TRBV10-3; possibly TRBD2 for D (5 bases). This CDR3 spans 13 amino acids. Trimming cost V 2 bases and J 7 bases, with 8 bases left between them. Germline-derived CDR1 and CDR2 are ENHRY and SYGVKD. CDR3 residues: CAISEVGVGELFF. CDR3 in DNA: TGTGCCATCAGTGAGGTCGGGGTCGGGGAGCTGTTTTTT.